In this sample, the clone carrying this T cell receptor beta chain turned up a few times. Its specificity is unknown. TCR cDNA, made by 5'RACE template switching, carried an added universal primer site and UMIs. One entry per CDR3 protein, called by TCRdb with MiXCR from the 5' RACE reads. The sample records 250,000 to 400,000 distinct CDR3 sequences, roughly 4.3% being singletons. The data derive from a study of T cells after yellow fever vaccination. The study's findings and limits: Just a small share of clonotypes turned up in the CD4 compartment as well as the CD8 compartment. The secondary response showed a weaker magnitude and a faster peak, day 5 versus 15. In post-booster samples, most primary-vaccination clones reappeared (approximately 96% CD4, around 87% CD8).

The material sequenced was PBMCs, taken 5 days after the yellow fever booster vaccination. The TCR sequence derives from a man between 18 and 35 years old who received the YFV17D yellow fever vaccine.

The CDR3 DNA reads TGTGCCAGCAGCTTTTCCCGGACGGCGAACACTGAAGCTTTCTTT. This encodes CASSFSRTANTEAFF. The chain couples TRBV7-8 to TRBJ1-1; D gene uncertain. The length of the CDR3 is 15 residues. The germline gives CDR1 SGHVS, CDR2 FQNEAQ. The ends were cut back, 3 bases at V and 1 base at J, with 12 bases in the middle. The whole variable domain, filled in from reference TRBV7-8 and TRBJ1-1, reads GAGVSQSPRYKVAKRGQDVALRCDPISGHVSLFWYQQALGQGPEFLTYFQNEAQLDKSGLPSDRFFAERPEGSVSTLKIQRTQQEDSAVYLCASSFSRTANTEAFFGQGTRLTVV.